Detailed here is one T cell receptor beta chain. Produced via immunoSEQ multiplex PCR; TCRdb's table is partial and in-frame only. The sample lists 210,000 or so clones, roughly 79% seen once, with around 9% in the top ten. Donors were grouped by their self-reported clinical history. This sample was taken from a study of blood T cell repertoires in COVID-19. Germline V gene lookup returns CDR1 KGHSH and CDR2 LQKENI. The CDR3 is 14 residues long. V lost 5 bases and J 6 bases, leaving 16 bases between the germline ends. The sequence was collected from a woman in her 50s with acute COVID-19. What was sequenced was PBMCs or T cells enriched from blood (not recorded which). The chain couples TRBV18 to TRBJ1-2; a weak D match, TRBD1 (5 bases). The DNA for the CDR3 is TGTGCCAGCTCAGCCCAAGGAGGGACGGATGGCTACACCTTC. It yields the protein CASSAQGGTDGYTF.